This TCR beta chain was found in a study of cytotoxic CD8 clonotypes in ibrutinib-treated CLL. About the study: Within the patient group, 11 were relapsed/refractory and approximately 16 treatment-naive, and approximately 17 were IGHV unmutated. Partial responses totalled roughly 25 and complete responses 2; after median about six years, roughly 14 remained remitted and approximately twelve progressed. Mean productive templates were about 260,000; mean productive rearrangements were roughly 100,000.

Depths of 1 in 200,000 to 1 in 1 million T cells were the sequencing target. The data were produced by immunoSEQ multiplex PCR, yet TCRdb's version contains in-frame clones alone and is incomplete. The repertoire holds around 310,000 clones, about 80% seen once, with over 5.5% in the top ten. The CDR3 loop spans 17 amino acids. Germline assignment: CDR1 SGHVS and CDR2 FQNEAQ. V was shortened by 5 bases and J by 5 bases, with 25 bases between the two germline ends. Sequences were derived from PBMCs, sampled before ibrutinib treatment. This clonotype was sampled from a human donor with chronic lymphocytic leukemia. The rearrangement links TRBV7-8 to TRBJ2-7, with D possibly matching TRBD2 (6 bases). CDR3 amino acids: CASSTDIGTLTGNEQYF. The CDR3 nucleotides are TGTGCCAGCAGCACAGACATCGGGACTTTAACTGGCAACGAGCAGTACTTC.